A single sample gave rise to the 24 T cell receptor beta chains below, sequenced in a study of control samples from healthy donors and cancer patients. Data came from immunoSEQ multiplex PCR; TCRdb stores just in-frame clones and leaves some out. The sample carries around 94,000 clones, more than 80% recorded once. The specimen sequenced was blood. Receptors originate from a woman younger than 45 in good health.

This clone was seen once. The chain is built from TRBV2 and TRBJ2-2, with D possibly matching TRBD1 (6 bases). The CDR3 is 16 amino acids. The V and J ends lost 3 bases and 4 bases respectively, with 15 bases between them. The germline V gene encodes CDR1 SNHLY and CDR2 FYNNEI. Written as DNA, the CDR3 is TGTGCCAGCAGTGATCAAGGGGGAACGGGCACCGGGGAGCTGTTTTTT. Amino acid sequence: CASSDQGGTGTGELFF.

This clone has just a few counts. V and J are TRBV28 and TRBJ1-5; 10 bases agree with TRBD1. Germline lookup yields CDR1 MDHEN and CDR2 SYDVKM. After removal of 7 bases from V and 6 bases from J, the junction contained 12 bases not matched to a gene. The CDR3 loop spans 16 amino acids. The CDR3 DNA reads TGTGCCAGCACCGAAAGGGCCGGACAGGGGGGTCAGCCCCAGCATTTT. Its translation: CASTERAGQGGQPQHF. Full variable domain (outside the CDR3, taken from reference TRBV28 and TRBJ1-5): DVKVTQSSRYLVKRTGEKVFLECVQDMDHENMFWYRQDPGLGLRLIYFSYDVKMKEKGDIPEGYSVSREKKERFSLILESASTNQTSMYLCASTERAGQGGQPQHFGDGTRLSIL.

The chain couples TRBV6-5 to TRBJ1-1; D remains unclear. With 2 bases removed from V and 1 base from J, the gap between germline ends came to 11 bases. This CDR3 comprises 15 residues. Germline assignment: CDR1 MNHEY and CDR2 SVGAGI. This CDR3 is CASSYGFQTNTEAFF. CDR3 DNA sequence: TGTGCCAGCAGTTACGGTTTTCAGACGAACACTGAAGCTTTCTTT.

This sequence joins TRBV7-3 and TRBJ2-1, with a possible D match to TRBD2 (5 bases). The V end was cut by 0 bases, the J end by 8 bases, with 8 bases between. This CDR3 is built from 13 residues. Germline assignment: CDR1 SGHTA and CDR2 FQGTGA. The CDR3 DNA reads as TGTGCCAGCAGCTTAACCGAGGGATATGAGCAGTTCTTC. Translating it yields CASSLTEGYEQFF. The entire variable domain, with the rest obtained from reference TRBV7-3 and TRBJ2-1, is as follows: GAGVSQTPSNKVTEKGKYVELRCDPISGHTALYWYRQSLGQGPEFLIYFQGTGAADDSGLPNDRFFAVRPEGSVSTLKIQRTERGDSAVYLCASSLTEGYEQFFGPGTRLTVL.

The chain recombines TRBV7-9 with TRBJ1-1; possibly TRBD1 for D (5 bases). The CDR3 spans 14 residues. The germline V and J ends were trimmed by 5 bases and 2 bases, with 12 bases remaining between them. Looked up from germline, CDR1 is SEHNR and CDR2 is FQNEAQ (reference sequence). The CDR3 DNA reads TGTGCCAGCAGCCCGGGGCCGCTCAACACTGAAGCTTTCTTT. Its translation: CASSPGPLNTEAFF.

The chain couples TRBV6-6 to TRBJ1-2; tentatively, D is TRBD1 (5 bases). V lost 0 bases, J lost 1 base, and 6 bases lay in between. Germline V CDR1 and CDR2: MNHNY, SVGAGI (reference sequence). The CDR3 has 14 residues. CDR3 sequence reads: CASSYSDSNYGYTF. In nucleotides, the CDR3 is TGTGCCAGCAGTTACTCCGACAGTAACTATGGCTACACCTTC.

This sequence joins TRBV3-1 (or the pseudogene TRBV3-2) and TRBJ2-2; 8 bases are shared with TRBD2. This CDR3 spans 14 amino acids. The junction had 2 bases not matched to a gene; V was cut back by 2 bases and J by 6 bases. Looked up from germline, CDR1 is LGHDT and CDR2 is YNNKEL (reference sequence). The CDR3 here is CASSQTRGAGELFF. In nucleotides, the CDR3 is TGTGCCAGCAGCCAAACGCGGGGGGCCGGGGAGCTGTTTTTT.

V is TRBV6-5 and J is TRBJ1-3, with unresolved D. V gave up 0 bases and J gave up 2 bases, with 11 bases separating them. Germline CDR1 MNHEY, CDR2 SVGAGI. The CDR3 is made up of 16 amino acids. Written as DNA, the CDR3 is TGTGCCAGCAGTTACTCGATGGCGCAGCCTGGAAACACCATATATTTT. It translates to CASSYSMAQPGNTIYF.

The genes are TRBV6-4 and TRBJ1-6; tentatively, D is TRBD1 (6 bases). Germline V gives CDR1 MRHNA, CDR2 SNTAGT. Trimming took 5 bases from V and 7 from J, leaving 15 bases between them. The CDR3 totals 15 residues. The CDR3 reads CASSTGPGENSPLHF. Here the CDR3 DNA reads TGTGCCAGCAGTACCGGTCCAGGGGAGAATTCACCCCTCCACTTT.

This clone has just a few counts. The gene calls are TRBV9 and TRBJ1-1, with D possibly TRBD1 on 5 matching bases. CDR1 and CDR2 from the germline V gene are SGDLS and YYNGEE. Between the trimmed V and J ends, which lost 4 bases and 0 bases, there was a span of 13 bases. This CDR3 has 15 residues. The CDR3 bases are TGTGCCAGCAGCCCCTCAGGGAACGTGAACACTGAAGCTTTCTTT. This codes for CASSPSGNVNTEAFF.

This chain connects TRBV5-4 to TRBJ1-5, with D maybe TRBD1 (5 bases). This CDR3 is 13 amino acids long. In germline, CDR1 is SGHNT, CDR2 YYREEE (reference sequence). The germline V and J ends were trimmed by 4 bases and 7 bases, with 12 bases remaining between them. This CDR3 is CASSRSGNQPQHF. The CDR3 DNA reads TGTGCCAGCAGCCGTTCAGGGAACCAGCCCCAGCATTTT. Full variable domain (outside the CDR3, taken from reference TRBV5-4 and TRBJ1-5): ETGVTQSPTHLIKTRGQQVTLRCSSQSGHNTVSWYQQALGQGPQFIFQYYREEENGRGNFPPRFSGLQFPNYSSELNVNALELDDSALYLCASSRSGNQPQHFGDGTRLSIL.

The chain joins TRBV19 to TRBJ1-4; D unclear. Germline lookup yields CDR1 LNHDA and CDR2 SQIVND (reference sequence). V was clipped by 3 bases and J by 7 bases, with 9 bases between them. This CDR3 contains 13 residues. The CDR3 region has the DNA TGTGCCAGTAGTATCAGAAGGGCTGAAAAACTGTTTTTT. Translating gives CASSIRRAEKLFF.

The J gene is TRBJ1-1, the V gene TRBV9; TRBD1 aligns across 7 bases. Germline V gene data show CDR1 as SGDLS and CDR2 as YYNGEE. V trimming: 0 bases; J trimming: 8 bases; junction bases outside the gene matches: 7. CDR3 size: 14 residues. The CDR3 protein is CASSVGTWDREAFF. Here the CDR3 DNA reads TGTGCCAGCAGCGTAGGAACTTGGGACAGAGAAGCTTTCTTT.

The chain combines TRBV19 with TRBJ1-6; 7 nucleotides line up with TRBD1. The germline V gene has CDR1 LNHDA and CDR2 SQIVND (reference sequence). The CDR3 runs to 14 residues. The V gene end was trimmed by 6 bases and the J gene end by 7 bases; junction bases not matched to a gene: 6. CDR3 bases: TGTGCCAGTAGGAAGGGGACAGAAAATTCACCCCTCCACTTT. The encoded protein is CASRKGTENSPLHF.

The chain's CDR3 is CATSARSGTNEKLFF. In DNA form, the CDR3 reads TGTGCCACCAGCGCCCGGTCAGGGACTAATGAAAAACTGTTTTTT. This sequence joins TRBV15 and TRBJ1-4, with D tentatively TRBD1 (5 bases). The V and J ends lost 5 bases and 2 bases respectively, with 12 bases between them. CDR3 size: 15 residues. The germline V gene has CDR1 LNHNV and CDR2 YYDKDF (reference sequence).

The rearrangement joins TRBV6-5 to TRBJ1-5; D is ambiguous. The CDR3 length is 14 residues. The ends were cut back, 6 bases at V and 0 bases at J, with 9 bases in the middle. Germline CDR1 MNHEY, CDR2 SVGAGI. CDR3 in DNA: TGTGCCAGCAGAGACGACTTTAGCAATCAGCCCCAGCATTTT. Protein sequence: CASRDDFSNQPQHF.

The V call is TRBV7-9, the J call TRBJ2-7; TRBD2 matches 10 bases. This CDR3 has 12 amino acids. With V trimmed by 8 bases and J by 4 bases, 2 bases remained unmatched. Germline CDR1 SEHNR, CDR2 FQNEAQ (reference sequence). The CDR3 DNA sequence: TGTGCCAGCGGGACTAGCGAATACGAGCAGTACTTC. Protein: CASGTSEYEQYF.

The gene calls are TRBV7-6 and TRBJ2-7, with D maybe TRBD2 (6 bases). V gave up 6 bases and J gave up 3 bases, with 15 bases separating them. Per germline, CDR1 SGHVS and CDR2 FNYEAQ. CDR3 size: 14 residues. The CDR3 reads CASRSPGVYYEQYF. The CDR3 nucleotides read TGTGCCAGCAGGTCACCGGGAGTCTACTACGAGCAGTACTTC.

The J gene is TRBJ1-3, the V gene TRBV3-1 (or the pseudogene TRBV3-2), with a tentative D call TRBD1 (6 bases). V was clipped by 1 base and J by 2 bases, with 15 bases between them. In germline, CDR1 is LGHDT, CDR2 YNNKEL (reference sequence). The CDR3 is 17 amino acids. For the CDR3, the DNA is TGTGCCAGCAGCCAAGCGGGACAAGCCTTAACTGGAAACACCATATATTTT. This sequence encodes CASSQAGQALTGNTIYF.

The chain joins TRBV27 to TRBJ2-7, with TRBD2 identical over 10 bases. Germline CDR1 MNHEY, CDR2 SMNVEV (reference sequence). The CDR3 is 15 amino acids. V trimming: 3 bases; J trimming: 0 bases; junction bases outside the gene matches: 2. The CDR3 coding sequence is TGTGCCAGCAGTTTTGGACTAGCGGACTCCTACGAGCAGTACTTC. Encoded protein: CASSFGLADSYEQYF.

The chain joins TRBV19 to TRBJ2-4, with a possible D match to TRBD1 (5 bases). The CDR3 consists of 13 residues. The germline gives CDR1 LNHDA, CDR2 SQIVND (reference sequence). Between the trimmed V and J ends, which lost 10 bases and 2 bases, there was a span of 12 bases. The CDR3 sequence is CANMGHPKNIQYF. The CDR3 DNA is TGTGCCAACATGGGGCACCCCAAAAACATTCAGTACTTC.

The chain combines TRBV30 with TRBJ1-1, with TRBD1 matching 7 bases. Germline CDR1 GTSNPN, CDR2 SVGIG (reference sequence). J lost 5 bases, V lost 3 bases, and 6 bases had no gene match. The CDR3 runs 13 residues. CDR3 DNA: TGTGCCTGGAGCCGGACAGGAAGGACTGAAGCTTTCTTT. It encodes CAWSRTGRTEAFF.

This clone has only one observation. The chain links TRBV7-8 to TRBJ2-2; tentative D call: TRBD2 (5 bases). V gave up 3 bases and J gave up 0 bases, with 14 bases separating them. The CDR3 length is 17 residues. Germline CDR1 SGHVS, CDR2 FQNEAQ. CDR3 in DNA: TGTGCCAGCAGCTTTCCTGTGGGGAGACCGAACACCGGGGAGCTGTTTTTT. It is translated as CASSFPVGRPNTGELFF.

The gene calls are TRBV18 and TRBJ1-2, with D perhaps matching TRBD1 (6 bases). The CDR3 is made up of 15 amino acids. Per germline, CDR1 KGHSH and CDR2 LQKENI. The ends were cut back, 3 bases at V and 6 bases at J, with 17 bases in the middle. The CDR3, as DNA: TGTGCCAGCTCACCGAAGAACACAGGGACCAATGGCTACACCTTC. This gives the protein CASSPKNTGTNGYTF.